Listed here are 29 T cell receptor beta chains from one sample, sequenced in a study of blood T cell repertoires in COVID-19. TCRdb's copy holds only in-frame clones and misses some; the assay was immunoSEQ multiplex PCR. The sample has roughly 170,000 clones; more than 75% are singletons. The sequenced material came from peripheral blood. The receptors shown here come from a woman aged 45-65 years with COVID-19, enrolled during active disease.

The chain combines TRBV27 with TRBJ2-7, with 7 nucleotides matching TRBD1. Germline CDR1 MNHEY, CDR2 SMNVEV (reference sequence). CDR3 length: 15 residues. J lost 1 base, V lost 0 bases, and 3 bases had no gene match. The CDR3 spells CASSLSRTGSYEQYF. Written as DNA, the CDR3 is TGTGCCAGCAGTTTATCGAGGACAGGATCCTACGAGCAGTACTTC.

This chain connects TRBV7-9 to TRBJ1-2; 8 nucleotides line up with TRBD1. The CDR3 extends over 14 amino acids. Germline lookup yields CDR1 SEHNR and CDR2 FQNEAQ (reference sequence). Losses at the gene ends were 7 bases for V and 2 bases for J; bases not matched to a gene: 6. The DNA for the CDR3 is TGTGCCAGCATTCAGGGGGCGGGGAACTATGGCTACACCTTC. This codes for CASIQGAGNYGYTF.

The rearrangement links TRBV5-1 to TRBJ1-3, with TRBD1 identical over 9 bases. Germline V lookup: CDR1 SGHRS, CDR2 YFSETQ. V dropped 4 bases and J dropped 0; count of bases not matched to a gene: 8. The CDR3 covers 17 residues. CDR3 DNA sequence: TGCGCCAGCAGCATCTTTGGGACAGGGCTCTCTGGAAACACCATATATTTT. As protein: CASSIFGTGLSGNTIYF.

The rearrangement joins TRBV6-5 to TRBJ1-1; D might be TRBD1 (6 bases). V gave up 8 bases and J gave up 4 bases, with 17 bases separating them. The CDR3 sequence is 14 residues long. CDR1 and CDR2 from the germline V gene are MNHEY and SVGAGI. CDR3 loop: CASAHQGFVTEAFF. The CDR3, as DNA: TGTGCCAGCGCTCATCAGGGGTTTGTCACTGAAGCTTTCTTT.

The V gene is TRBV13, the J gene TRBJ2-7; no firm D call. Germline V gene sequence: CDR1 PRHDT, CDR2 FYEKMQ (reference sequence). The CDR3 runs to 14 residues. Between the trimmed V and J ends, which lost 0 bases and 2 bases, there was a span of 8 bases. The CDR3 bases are TGTGCCAGCAGCTTAGGTCCAGTGGCCTACGAGCAGTACTTC. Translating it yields CASSLGPVAYEQYF.

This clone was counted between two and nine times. The CDR3 loop is CASSAGTGGMVNTEAFF. The CDR3 DNA reads as TGTGCCAGCAGCGCCGGGACAGGGGGTATGGTCAACACTGAAGCTTTCTTT. The rearrangement links TRBV5-5 to TRBJ1-1, with TRBD1 matching over 11 bases. The CDR3 extends over 17 amino acids. The V gene end was trimmed by 4 bases and the J gene end by 2 bases; junction bases not matched to a gene: 10. Looked up from germline, CDR1 is SGHKS and CDR2 is YYEKEE (reference sequence). Combining the CDR3 with reference TRBV5-5 and TRBJ1-1 gives the whole variable domain DAGVTQSPTHLIKTRGQQVTLRCSPISGHKSVSWYQQVLGQGPQFIFQYYEKEERGRGNFPDRFSARQFPNYSSELNVNALLLGDSALYLCASSAGTGGMVNTEAFFGQGTRLTVV.

The CDR3 loop reads CASSEAGGPTDTQYF. The CDR3 nucleotides are TGTGCCAGCAGTGAGGCGGGGGGGCCCACAGATACGCAGTATTTT. The chain couples TRBV6-1 to TRBJ2-3; 9 positions match TRBD2. Trimming removed 3 bases from V and 2 bases from J; junction bases left unmatched: 3. There are 15 residues in the CDR3. Germline CDR1 and CDR2: MNHNS and SASEGT.

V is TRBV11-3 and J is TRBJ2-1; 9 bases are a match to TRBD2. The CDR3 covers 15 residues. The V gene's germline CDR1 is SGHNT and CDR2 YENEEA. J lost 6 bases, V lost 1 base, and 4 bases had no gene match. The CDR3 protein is CASSLGGGDINEQFF. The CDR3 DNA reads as TGTGCCAGCAGCTTAGGCGGGGGGGATATCAATGAGCAGTTCTTC.

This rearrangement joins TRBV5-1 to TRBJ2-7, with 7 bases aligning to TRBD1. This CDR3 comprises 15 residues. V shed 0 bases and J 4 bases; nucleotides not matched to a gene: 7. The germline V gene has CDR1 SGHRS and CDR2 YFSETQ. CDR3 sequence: CASSLGGGIGYEQYF. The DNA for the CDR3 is TGCGCCAGCAGCTTGGGAGGGGGCATTGGGTACGAGCAGTACTTC.

The CDR3 is CASSHGTSGGSTSDTQYF. CDR3 in DNA: TGCGCCAGCAGCCACGGGACTAGCGGGGGCTCCACATCAGATACGCAGTATTTT. This chain links TRBV5-1 with TRBJ2-3, with TRBD2 matching 14 bases. The V gene's germline CDR1 is SGHRS and CDR2 YFSETQ. CDR3 length equals 18 residues. With V trimmed by 4 bases and J by 4 bases, 11 bases remained unmatched.

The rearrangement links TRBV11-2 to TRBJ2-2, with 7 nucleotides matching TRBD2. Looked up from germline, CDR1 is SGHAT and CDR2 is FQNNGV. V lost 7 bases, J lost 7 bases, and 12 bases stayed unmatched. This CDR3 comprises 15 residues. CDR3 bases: TGTGCCAGCACCCTAGGGCTGGGACTAAACGGGGAGCTGTTTTTT. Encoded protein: CASTLGLGLNGELFF.

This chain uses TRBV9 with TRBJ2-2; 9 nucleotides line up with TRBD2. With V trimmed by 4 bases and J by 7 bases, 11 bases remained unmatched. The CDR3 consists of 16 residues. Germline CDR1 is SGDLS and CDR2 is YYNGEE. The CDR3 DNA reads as TGTGCCAGCAGCCTCAGCGGGGGGCCGTGGAACGGGGAGCTGTTTTTT. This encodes CASSLSGGPWNGELFF.

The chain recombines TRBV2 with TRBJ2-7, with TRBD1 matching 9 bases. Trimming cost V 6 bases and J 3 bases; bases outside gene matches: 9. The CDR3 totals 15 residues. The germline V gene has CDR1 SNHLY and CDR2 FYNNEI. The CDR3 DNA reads TGTGCCAGCAGCGAGGGAGGGACAGGGATCTACGAGCAGTACTTC. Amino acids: CASSEGGTGIYEQYF.

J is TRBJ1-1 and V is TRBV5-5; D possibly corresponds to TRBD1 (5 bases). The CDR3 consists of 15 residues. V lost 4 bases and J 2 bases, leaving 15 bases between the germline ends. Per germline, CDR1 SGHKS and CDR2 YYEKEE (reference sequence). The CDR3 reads CASSLQTGLNTEAFF. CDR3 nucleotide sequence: TGTGCCAGCAGCCTACAAACAGGTCTTAACACTGAAGCTTTCTTT.

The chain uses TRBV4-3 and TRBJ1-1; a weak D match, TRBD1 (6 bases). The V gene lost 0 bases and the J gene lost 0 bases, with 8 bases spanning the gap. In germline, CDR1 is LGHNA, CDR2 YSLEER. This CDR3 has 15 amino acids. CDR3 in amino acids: CASSQEQGLNTEAFF. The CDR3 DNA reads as TGCGCCAGCAGCCAAGAACAGGGCTTGAACACTGAAGCTTTCTTT.

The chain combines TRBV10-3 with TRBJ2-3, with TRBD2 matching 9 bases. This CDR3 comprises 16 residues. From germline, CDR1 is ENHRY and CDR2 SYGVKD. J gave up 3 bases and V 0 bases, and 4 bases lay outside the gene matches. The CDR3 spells CAISESSAGGTDTQYF. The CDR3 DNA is TGTGCCATCAGTGAGTCGTCAGCGGGGGGTACAGATACGCAGTATTTT.

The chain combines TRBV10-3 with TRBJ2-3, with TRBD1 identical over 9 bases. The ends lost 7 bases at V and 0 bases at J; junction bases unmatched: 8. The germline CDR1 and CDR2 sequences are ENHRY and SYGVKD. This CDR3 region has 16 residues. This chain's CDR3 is CAIKNRQGGSTDTQYF. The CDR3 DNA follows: TGTGCCATCAAGAACCGACAGGGGGGTAGCACAGATACGCAGTATTTT.

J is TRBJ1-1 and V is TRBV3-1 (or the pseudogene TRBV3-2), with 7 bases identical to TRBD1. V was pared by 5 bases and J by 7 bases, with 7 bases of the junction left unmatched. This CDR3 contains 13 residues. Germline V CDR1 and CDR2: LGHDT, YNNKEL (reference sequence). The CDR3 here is CASSIQQGNEAFF. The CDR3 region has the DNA TGTGCCAGCAGCATTCAACAGGGGAATGAAGCTTTCTTT.

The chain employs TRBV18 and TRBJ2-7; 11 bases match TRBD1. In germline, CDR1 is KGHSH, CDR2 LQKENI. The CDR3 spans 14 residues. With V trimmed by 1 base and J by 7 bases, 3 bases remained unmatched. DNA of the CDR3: TGTGCCAGCTCACCACGGACAGGGGGCGATGAGCAGTACTTC. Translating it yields CASSPRTGGDEQYF.

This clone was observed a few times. CDR3 protein: CASSLGVGTGTKDTQYF. The CDR3 DNA sequence: TGCGCCAGCAGCTTGGGGGTAGGGACAGGCACGAAAGATACGCAGTATTTT. The rearrangement uses TRBV5-1 and TRBJ2-3; 8 bases match TRBD1. V was clipped by 0 bases and J by 5 bases; unmatched bases: 11. Germline CDR1 SGHRS, CDR2 YFSETQ. The CDR3 covers 17 residues.

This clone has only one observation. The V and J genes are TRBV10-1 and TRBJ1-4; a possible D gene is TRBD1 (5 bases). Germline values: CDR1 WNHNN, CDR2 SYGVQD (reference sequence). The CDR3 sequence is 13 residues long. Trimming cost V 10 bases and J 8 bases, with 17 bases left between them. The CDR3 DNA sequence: TGCGCCAACCCAGGGTCAACGAACGAAAAACTGTTTTTT. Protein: CANPGSTNEKLFF.

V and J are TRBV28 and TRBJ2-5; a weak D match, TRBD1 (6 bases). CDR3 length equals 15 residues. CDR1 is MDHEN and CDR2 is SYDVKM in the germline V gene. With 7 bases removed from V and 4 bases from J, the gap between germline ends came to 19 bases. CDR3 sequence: CASTTPRQVPETQYF. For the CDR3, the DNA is TGTGCCAGCACCACTCCTAGACAGGTCCCAGAGACCCAGTACTTC.

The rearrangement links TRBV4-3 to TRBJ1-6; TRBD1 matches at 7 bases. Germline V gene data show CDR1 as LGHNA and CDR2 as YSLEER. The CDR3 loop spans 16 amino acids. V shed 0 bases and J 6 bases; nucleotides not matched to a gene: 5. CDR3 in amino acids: CASSQDGGTANSPLHF. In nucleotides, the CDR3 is TGCGCCAGCAGCCAAGATGGGGGGACAGCTAATTCACCCCTCCACTTT.

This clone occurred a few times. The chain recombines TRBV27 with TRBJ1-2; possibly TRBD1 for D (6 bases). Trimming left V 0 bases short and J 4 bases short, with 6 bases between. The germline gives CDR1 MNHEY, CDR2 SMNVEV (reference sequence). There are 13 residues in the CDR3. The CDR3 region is CASSLSGGYGYTF. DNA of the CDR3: TGTGCCAGCAGTTTATCAGGGGGCTATGGCTACACCTTC.

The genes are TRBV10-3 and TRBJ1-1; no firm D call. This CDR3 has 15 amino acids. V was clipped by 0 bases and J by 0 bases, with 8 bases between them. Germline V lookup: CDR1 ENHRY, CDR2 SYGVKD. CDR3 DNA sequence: TGTGCCATCAGTGAGTCGCAGATCATGAACACTGAAGCTTTCTTT. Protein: CAISESQIMNTEAFF.

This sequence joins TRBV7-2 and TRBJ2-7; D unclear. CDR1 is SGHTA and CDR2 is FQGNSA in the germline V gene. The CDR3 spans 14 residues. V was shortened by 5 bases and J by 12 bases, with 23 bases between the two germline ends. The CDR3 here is CASSPNPGGFLSYF. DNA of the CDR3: TGTGCCAGCAGCCCTAACCCGGGTGGGTTCCTTTCGTACTTC.

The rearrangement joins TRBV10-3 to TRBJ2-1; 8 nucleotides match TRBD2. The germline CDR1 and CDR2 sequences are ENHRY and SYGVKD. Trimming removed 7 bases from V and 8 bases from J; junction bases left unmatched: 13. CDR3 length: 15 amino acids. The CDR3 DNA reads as TGTGCCATCAATACCCCGGGACTAGGGTTCGATGAGCAGTTCTTC. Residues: CAINTPGLGFDEQFF.

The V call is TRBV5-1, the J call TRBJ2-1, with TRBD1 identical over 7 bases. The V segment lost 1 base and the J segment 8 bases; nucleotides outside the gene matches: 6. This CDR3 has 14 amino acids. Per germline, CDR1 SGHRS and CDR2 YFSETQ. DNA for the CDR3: TGCGCCAGCAGCTTGTACGGGACAGTACATGAGCAGTTCTTC. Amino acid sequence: CASSLYGTVHEQFF.

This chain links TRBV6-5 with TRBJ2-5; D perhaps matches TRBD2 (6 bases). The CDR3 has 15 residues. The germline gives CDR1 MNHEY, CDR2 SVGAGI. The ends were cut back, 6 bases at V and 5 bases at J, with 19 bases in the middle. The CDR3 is CASRPRTAGGETQYF. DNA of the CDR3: TGTGCCAGCAGACCCAGGACTGCCGGAGGGGAGACCCAGTACTTC.